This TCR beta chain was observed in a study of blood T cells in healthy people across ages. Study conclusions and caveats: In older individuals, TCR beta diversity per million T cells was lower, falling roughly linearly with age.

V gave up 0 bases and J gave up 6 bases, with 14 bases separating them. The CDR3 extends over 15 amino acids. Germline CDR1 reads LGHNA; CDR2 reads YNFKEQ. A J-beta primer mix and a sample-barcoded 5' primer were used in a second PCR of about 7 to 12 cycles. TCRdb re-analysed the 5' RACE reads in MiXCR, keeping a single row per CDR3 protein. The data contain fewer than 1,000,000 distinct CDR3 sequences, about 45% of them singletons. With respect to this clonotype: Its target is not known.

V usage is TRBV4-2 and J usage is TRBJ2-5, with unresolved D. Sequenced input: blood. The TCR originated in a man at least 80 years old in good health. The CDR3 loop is CASSQEGLKGKTQYF. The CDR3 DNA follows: TGTGCCAGCAGCCAAGAAGGGCTAAAGGGAAAGACCCAGTACTTC.